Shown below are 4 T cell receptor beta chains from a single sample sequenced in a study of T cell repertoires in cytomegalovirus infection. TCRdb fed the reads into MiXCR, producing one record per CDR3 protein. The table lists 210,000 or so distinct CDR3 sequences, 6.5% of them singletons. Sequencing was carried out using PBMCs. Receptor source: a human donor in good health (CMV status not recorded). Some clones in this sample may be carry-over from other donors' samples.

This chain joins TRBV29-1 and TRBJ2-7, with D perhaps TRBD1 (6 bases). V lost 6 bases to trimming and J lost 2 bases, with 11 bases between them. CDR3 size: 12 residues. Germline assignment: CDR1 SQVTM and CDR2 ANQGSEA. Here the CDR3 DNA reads TGCAGCGTCTCGACAGGCACCTACGAGCAGTACTTC. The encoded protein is CSVSTGTYEQYF.

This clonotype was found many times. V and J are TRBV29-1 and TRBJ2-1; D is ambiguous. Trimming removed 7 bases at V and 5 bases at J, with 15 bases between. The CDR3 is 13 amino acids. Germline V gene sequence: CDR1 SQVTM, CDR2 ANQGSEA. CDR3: CSARRQEDNEQFF. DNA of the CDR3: TGCAGCGCCCGACGGCAAGAGGACAATGAGCAGTTCTTC.

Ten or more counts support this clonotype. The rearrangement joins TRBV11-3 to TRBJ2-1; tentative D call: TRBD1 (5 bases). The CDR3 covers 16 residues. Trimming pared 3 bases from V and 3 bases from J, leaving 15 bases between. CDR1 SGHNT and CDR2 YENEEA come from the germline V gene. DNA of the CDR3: TGTGCCAGCAGCTTGTTATCAGGGTCGGGCTACAATGAGCAGTTCTTC. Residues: CASSLLSGSGYNEQFF.

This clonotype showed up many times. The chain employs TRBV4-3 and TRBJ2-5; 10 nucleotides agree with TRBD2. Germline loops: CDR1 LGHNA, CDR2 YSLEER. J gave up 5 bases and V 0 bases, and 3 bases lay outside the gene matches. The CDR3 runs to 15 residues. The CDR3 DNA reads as TGCGCCAGCAGCCAAGAAGGTAGCGGGAGGGAGACCCAGTACTTC. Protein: CASSQEGSGRETQYF.